The present T cell receptor beta chain was sequenced within a study of blood T cell repertoires in COVID-19. For the study at large: Some COVID-19 samples were acute and others convalescent; all came from the United States, Italy and Spain.

Per the study methods: Reference gene primer amplification gave nucleated cell count estimates. Sequencing used immunoSEQ multiplex PCR; TCRdb keeps in-frame clones, though not all of them. That table supplies the V and J calls and clone size; D and trimming were determined from the DNA. This sample has 100,000 to 150,000 clones, with roughly 90% found just once. With V trimmed by 0 bases and J by 5 bases, 0 bases remained unmatched. This CDR3 is 14 amino acids long. Germline V lookup: CDR1 SGHRS, CDR2 YFSETQ. The chain recombines TRBV5-1 with TRBJ2-1; 9 bases fit TRBD2. Sequencing was carried out using peripheral blood. The origin of this receptor is a man aged 45-60 years with COVID-19, enrolled during active disease. The CDR3 protein is CASSLGLADNEQFF. The CDR3 DNA reads as TGCGCCAGCAGCTTGGGACTAGCGGACAATGAGCAGTTCTTC. Based on the CDR3 plus reference TRBV5-1 and TRBJ2-1, the full variable domain is KAGVTQTPRYLIKTRGQQVTLSCSPISGHRSVSWYQQTPGQGLQFLFEYFSETQRNKGNFPGRFSGRQFSNSRSEMNVSTLELGDSALYLCASSLGLADNEQFFGPGTRLTVL.